This TCR beta chain was obtained from a study of T-cell memory formation after mild COVID-19 (dated by TCRdb to the early 2020s). Regarding the complete study: Most TCR sequence clusters were specific to one of the two donors. Longitudinal TCRalpha and TCRbeta repertoire sequencing tracked T-cell clones expanding and contracting after mild COVID-19 in two donors. The cohort comprised two young, previously healthy adult volunteers, one female and one male.

Study-level results and caveats: Only a couple of mild cases were covered in the study, and larger cohorts including severe cases with pre-infection samples were considered necessary. Contracting CD4+ clones were found mainly in CM and EM memory subsets, while CD8+ clones were enriched in EMRA. Some responding clones were detected in pre-infection memory, suggesting pre-existing cross-reactive memory T cells joined the SARS-CoV-2 response. From day 15 to 85, contracting clones showed balanced CD4/CD8 phenotypes, whereas a second wave of clones that expanded from day 15 to 37 leaned towards CD4+. The second-wave clones that peaked on day 37 were not confirmed to be SARS-CoV-2 specific.

CDR1 KGHSY and CDR2 FQNENV are derived from the germline V gene. CDR3 length: 13 amino acids, cysteine to phenylalanine. Here the CDR3 DNA is all that survives: 39 bases in frame from base 1. V loses 7 bases of germline sequence and J loses 4 bases, and the interval between the two ends is 13 bases. Ficoll-Paque density gradient centrifugation was the method used to isolate PBMCs. Comments on this clonotype: Its antigen specificity is not known. No base-level quality is on record; no much larger clone is a single base apart.

Sequencing was performed on an Illumina NovaSeq 6000. TCRalpha and TCRbeta cDNA libraries were built by 5'RACE with constant-segment primers, adding sample barcodes and unique molecular identifiers. Trizol reagent was used to extract RNA from every sample. The libraries were amplified in two PCR steps, and the second step added a second sample barcode and Illumina TruSeq adapters. Libraries were sequenced on an Illumina NovaSeq with 2 x 150 bp paired-end reads. As for the original processing: Demultiplexing of reads and collapsing into UMI-guided consensus sequences were performed with migec v1.2.7. Using mixcr v2.1.11, UMI consensuses were aligned to TRA and TRB V and J templates and then assembled into clonotypes. Expanded or contracted clonotypes were those called significant by both edgeR and NoisET, with noise models trained on biological replicates. edgeR calls used a false discovery rate-adjusted p below 0.01 and a log2 fold-change threshold of 1. As an exploratory analysis of dynamics, PCA with hierarchical clustering was applied to max-normalized trajectories of the 1000 most abundant clonotypes. Each responding clone was given a CD4 or CD8 phenotype based on the CD4+ and CD8+ repertoires, which had been sequenced separately. TCRdb reprocessing: public reads trimmed at Q25 with fastp, clones called with MiXCR, in-frame beta chains kept. Every CDR3 protein is listed once, alongside the most common genes and DNA of its rows. TCRdb, not the authors, supplied the V and J calls. A total of a few hundred thousand distinct CDR3 sequences appear in this sample, 24% of them only once. Roughly 8.9% of the sample comes from the top ten.

The material sequenced was PBMCs or a T cell subset sorted from them (not recorded which). The chain is assembled from TRBV16 and TRBJ1-2, with TRBD1 tentatively as D gene (5 bases match). The clonotype was recovered from an adult woman who had mild COVID-19 (a few samples of this study predate the infection). The sample titles of this study are shuffled in the database, so cell type and time point are left out; the donor was told from shared clones. The nucleotide sequence is given as TGTGCCAGCATGCCTCGGGGGGGCTATGGCTACACCTTC. Its translation reads: CASMPRGGYGYTF. Beyond the CDR3, the reference TRBV16 and TRBJ1-2 genes provide the residues; the full variable domain reads: GEEVAQTPKHLVRGEGQKAKLYCAPIKGHSYVFWYQQVLKNEFKFLISFQNENVFDETGMPKERFSAKCLPNSPCSLEIQATKLEDSAVYFCASMPRGGYGYTFGSGTRLTVV.